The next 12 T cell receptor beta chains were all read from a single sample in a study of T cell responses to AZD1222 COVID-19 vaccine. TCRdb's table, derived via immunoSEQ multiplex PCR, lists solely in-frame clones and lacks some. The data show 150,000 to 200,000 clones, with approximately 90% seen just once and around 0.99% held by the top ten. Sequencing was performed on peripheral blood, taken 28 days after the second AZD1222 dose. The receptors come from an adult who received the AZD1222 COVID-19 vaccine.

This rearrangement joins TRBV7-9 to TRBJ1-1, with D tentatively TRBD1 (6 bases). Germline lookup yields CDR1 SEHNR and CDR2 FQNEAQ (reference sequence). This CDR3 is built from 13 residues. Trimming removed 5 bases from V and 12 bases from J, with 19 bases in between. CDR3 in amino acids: CASSPGDGIGSFF. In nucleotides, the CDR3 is TGTGCCAGCAGCCCAGGGGACGGAATCGGGTCTTTCTTT. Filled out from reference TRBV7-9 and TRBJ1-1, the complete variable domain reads DTGVSQNPRHKITKRGQNVTFRCDPISEHNRLYWYRQTLGQGPEFLTYFQNEAQLEKSRLLSDRFSAERPKGSFSTLEIQRTEQGDSAMYLCASSPGDGIGSFFGQGTRLTVV.

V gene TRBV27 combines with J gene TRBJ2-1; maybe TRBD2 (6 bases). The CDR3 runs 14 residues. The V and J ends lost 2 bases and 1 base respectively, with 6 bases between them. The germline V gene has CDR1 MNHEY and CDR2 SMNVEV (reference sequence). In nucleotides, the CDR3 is TGTGCCAGCAGTTTACGGGGGTCCTACAATGAGCAGTTCTTC. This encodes CASSLRGSYNEQFF.

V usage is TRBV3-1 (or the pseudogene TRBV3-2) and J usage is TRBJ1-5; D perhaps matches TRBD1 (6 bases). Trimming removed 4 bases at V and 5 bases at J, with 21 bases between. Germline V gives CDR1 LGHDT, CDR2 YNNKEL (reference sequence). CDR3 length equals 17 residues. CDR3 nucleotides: TGTGCCAGCAGCCCAAACCGGCACAGGGATTGGGATCAGCCCCAGCATTTT. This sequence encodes CASSPNRHRDWDQPQHF.

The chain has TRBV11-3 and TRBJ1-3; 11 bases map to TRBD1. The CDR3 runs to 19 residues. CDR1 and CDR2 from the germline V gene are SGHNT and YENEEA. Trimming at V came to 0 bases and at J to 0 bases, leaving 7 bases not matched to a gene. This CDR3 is CASSLDEEGQGDSGNTIYF. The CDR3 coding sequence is TGTGCCAGCAGCTTAGATGAGGAGGGACAGGGGGACTCTGGAAACACCATATATTTT.

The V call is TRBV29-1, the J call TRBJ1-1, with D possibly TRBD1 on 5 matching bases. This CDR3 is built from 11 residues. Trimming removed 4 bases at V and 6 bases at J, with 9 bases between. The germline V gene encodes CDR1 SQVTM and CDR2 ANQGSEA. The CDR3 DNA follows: TGCAGCGTTGGGGGGGATTCTGAAGCTTTCTTT. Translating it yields CSVGGDSEAFF.

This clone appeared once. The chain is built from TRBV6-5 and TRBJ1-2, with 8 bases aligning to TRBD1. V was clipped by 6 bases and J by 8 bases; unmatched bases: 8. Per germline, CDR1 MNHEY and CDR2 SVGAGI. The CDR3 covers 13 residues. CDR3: CASSPDRVGGYTF. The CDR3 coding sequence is TGTGCCAGCAGCCCGGACAGGGTCGGCGGCTACACCTTC.

CDR3: CASSVPLGGGTDTQYF. CDR3 coding DNA: TGTGCCAGCAGCGTACCCCTCGGCGGGGGCACAGATACGCAGTATTTT. This chain joins TRBV9 and TRBJ2-3; D is possibly TRBD2 (6 bases). The V gene lost 1 base and the J gene lost 1 base, with 13 bases spanning the gap. Germline V gives CDR1 SGDLS, CDR2 YYNGEE. CDR3 size: 16 residues.

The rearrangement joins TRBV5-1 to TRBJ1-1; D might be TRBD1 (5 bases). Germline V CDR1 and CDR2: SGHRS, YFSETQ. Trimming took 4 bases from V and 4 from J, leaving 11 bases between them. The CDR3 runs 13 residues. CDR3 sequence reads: CASSLGGLTEAFF. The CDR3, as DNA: TGCGCCAGCAGCCTGGGGGGTCTCACTGAAGCTTTCTTT.

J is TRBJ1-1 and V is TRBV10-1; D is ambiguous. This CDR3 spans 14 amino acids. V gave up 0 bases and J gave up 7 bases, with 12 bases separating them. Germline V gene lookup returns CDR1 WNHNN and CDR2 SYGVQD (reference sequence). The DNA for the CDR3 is TGCGCCAGCAGTGAGTCATCCTCTCGGGATGAAGCTTTCTTT. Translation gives CASSESSSRDEAFF.

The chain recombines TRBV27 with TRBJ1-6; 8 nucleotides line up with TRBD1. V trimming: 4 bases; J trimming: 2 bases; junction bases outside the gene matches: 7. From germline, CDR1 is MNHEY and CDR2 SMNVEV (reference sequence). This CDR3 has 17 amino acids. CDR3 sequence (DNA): TGTGCCAGCAGTTCCACACCCAGGGGGCCCTATAATTCACCCCTCCACTTT. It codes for CASSSTPRGPYNSPLHF.

The CDR3 region has the DNA TGTGCCAGCAGTTTCGGGCCCGGAGGCGAGCAGTACTTC. This gives the protein CASSFGPGGEQYF. V is TRBV7-8 and J is TRBJ2-7, with a possible D match to TRBD2 (5 bases). Trimming cost V 6 bases and J 6 bases, with 15 bases left between them. Germline-derived CDR1 and CDR2 are SGHVS and FQNEAQ. This CDR3 spans 13 amino acids. Combining the CDR3 with reference TRBV7-8 and TRBJ2-7 gives the whole variable domain GAGVSQSPRYKVAKRGQDVALRCDPISGHVSLFWYQQALGQGPEFLTYFQNEAQLDKSGLPSDRFFAERPEGSVSTLKIQRTQQEDSAVYLCASSFGPGGEQYFGPGTRLTVT.

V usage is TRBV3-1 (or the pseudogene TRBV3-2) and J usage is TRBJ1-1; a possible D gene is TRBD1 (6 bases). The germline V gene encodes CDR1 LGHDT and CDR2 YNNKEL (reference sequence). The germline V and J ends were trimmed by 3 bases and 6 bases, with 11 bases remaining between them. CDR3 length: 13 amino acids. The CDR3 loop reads CASSHVQGAEAFF. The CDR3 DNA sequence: TGTGCCAGCAGCCATGTACAGGGAGCTGAAGCTTTCTTT.